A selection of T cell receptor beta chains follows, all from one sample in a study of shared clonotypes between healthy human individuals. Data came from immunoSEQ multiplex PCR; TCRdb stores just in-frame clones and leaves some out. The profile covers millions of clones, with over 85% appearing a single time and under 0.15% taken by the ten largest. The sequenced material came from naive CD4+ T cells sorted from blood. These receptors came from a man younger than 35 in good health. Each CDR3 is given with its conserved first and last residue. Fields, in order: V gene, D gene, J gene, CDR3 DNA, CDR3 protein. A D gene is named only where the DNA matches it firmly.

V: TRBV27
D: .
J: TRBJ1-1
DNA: TGTGCCAGCAGTTTATACGTCGTTTGGGCGGGGGGGCTCTTT
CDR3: CASSLYVVWAGGLF

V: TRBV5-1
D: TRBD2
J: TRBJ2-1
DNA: TGCGCCAGCAGCCCCAGGACTAGCGGGATGTACTACAATGAGCAGTTCTTC
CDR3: CASSPRTSGMYYNEQFF

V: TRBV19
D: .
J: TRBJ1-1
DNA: TGTGCCAGTCGCCGGGAGGTCCAGTTTTCGAACACTGAAGCTTTCTTT
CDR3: CASRREVQFSNTEAFF

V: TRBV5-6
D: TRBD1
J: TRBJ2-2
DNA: TGTGCCAGCAGCCTGGGACAGACAATCAACACCGGGGAGCTGTTTTTT
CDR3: CASSLGQTINTGELFF

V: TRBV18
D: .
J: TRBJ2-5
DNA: TGTGCCAGCTCACCACCGAACGGGCACCAAGAGACCCAGTACTTC
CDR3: CASSPPNGHQETQYF

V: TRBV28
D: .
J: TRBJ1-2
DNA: TGTGCCAGCAGTCCCGGCAGACAGGTCGATGGTGGCTACACCTTC
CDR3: CASSPGRQVDGGYTF

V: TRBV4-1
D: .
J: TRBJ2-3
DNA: TGCGCCAGCAGCCGTCGGGGAGCTTCTAGCACAGATACGCAGTATTTT
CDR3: CASSRRGASSTDTQYF

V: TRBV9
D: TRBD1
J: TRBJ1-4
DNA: TGTGCCAGCAGCGTAGGACAGGGATCGAATGAAAAACTGTTTTTT
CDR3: CASSVGQGSNEKLFF

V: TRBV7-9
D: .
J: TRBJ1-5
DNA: TGTGCCAGCAGCTTAGGGGCCTCAAATCAGCCCCAGCATTTT
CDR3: CASSLGASNQPQHF

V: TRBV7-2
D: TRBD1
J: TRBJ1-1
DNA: TGTGCCAGCAGCTCGAGGACAGGGGGGAACACTGAAGCTTTCTTT
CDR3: CASSSRTGGNTEAFF

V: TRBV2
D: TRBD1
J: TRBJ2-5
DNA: TGTGCCAGCAGTGTTGGGACAGGGAGGTTACAAGAGACCCAGTACTTC
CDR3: CASSVGTGRLQETQYF

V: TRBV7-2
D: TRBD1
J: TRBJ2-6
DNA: TGTGCCAGCAGCTTCACAGGGGGCTCAAACTCTGGGGCCAACGTCCTGACTTTC
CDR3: CASSFTGGSNSGANVLTF